Sequencing of this TCR beta chain was carried out in a study of blood T cell repertoires in COVID-19. Assay: immunoSEQ multiplex PCR; the TCRdb copy retains only in-frame clones and omits some. The table records about 140,000 clones, about four fifths of them present only once. The CDR3 extends over 13 amino acids. Germline CDR1 and CDR2: SNHLY and FYNNEI. V was pared by 8 bases and J by 8 bases, with 10 bases of the junction left unmatched. Material for sequencing was peripheral blood. The source of this sequence is a woman aged 60-75 years with acute or convalescent COVID-19. V is TRBV2 and J is TRBJ1-2, with TRBD1 identical over 8 bases. The DNA of the CDR3 is TGTGCCAGCCGTAGAGACAGGGGCGAAGGCTACACCTTC. Encoded protein: CASRRDRGEGYTF.